This record covers a single T cell receptor beta chain. This clone showed up just a few times. The antigen it recognizes is unknown. No clone much larger than this one lies a single base away; base qualities are absent. The data were obtained in a study of blood T cell repertoires in COVID-19 (TCRdb year 2020). Turning to the overall study: Samples from collaborators originated in the United States, Italy and Spain and spanned both the acute and convalescent phases of COVID-19. Subjects who had been exposed to COVID-19, were actively infected with it, or had recovered from it provided the deeply sampled blood TCRbeta repertoires that made up the dataset. The prospective study material was composed of cDNA or gDNA derived from T cells, B-cell-depleted T cells, or PBMCs. HLA class I and class II types, where available, came from metadata supplied by the sample provider rather than from assay-based typing. The repertoires were released in a freely available public database meant as a resource for research on the immune response to SARS-CoV-2. Nearly every sample came with metadata listing a de-identified subject ID, COVID-19 status, age in years and sex. Samples were obtained from the ongoing ImmuneRACE study (first 160 participants) and from over 1,000 subjects provided by 6 global collaborators. General conclusions and limits of the study: How much clinical and demographic metadata was included differed by source and by participant, and the metadata was provided uncurated.

V sheds 4 bases and J sheds 0 bases, leaving 10 bases between their ends. The CDR3, cysteine through phenylalanine, is 14 amino acids long. Only the CDR3 region is kept as DNA, spanning 42 bases read in frame from base 1. CDR1 SGHTS and CDR2 YDEGEE are derived from the germline V gene. Collaborating institutions collected whole blood in K2EDTA tubes following their own protocols. For TCRbeta analysis, collaborator samples were shipped as frozen whole blood, as isolated PBMCs, or as DNA extracted from either sample type. TCRbeta CDR3 regions were amplified from genomic DNA by means of the immunoSEQ Assay, a bias-controlled multiplex PCR. In the source study's methods: The number of nucleated cells in each sample was estimated by amplification of reference gene primers within the assay. To quantify the absolute abundance of each unique TCRbeta CDR3 rearrangement, sequence reads were collapsed and filtered. For each sample, productive Simpson clonality was calculated as the square root of Simpson's diversity index across productive rearrangements. Sourced from immuneACCESS, this table was stored by TCRdb with only in-frame sequences that have V and J called. A share of the clones is absent; for the studies checked, an unresolved V gene accounts for under half, and the remainder has no known explanation. That table gives V, J and clone size, and the DNA gave D and trimming. The sample table lists tens of thousands of clones, around nine tenths of them with a count of one. Approximately 5.9% of the sample belongs to the ten largest clones.

The receptor chain draws on TRBV5-8 and TRBJ1-1, with the D gene not confidently named. Sequencing was done on a sample of peripheral blood. The sequence was obtained from a man in his sixties with acute or convalescent COVID-19. The CDR3 loop reads CASSPDYMNTEAFF. The nucleotide sequence is TGTGCCAGCAGCCCGGACTACATGAACACTGAAGCTTTCTTT.